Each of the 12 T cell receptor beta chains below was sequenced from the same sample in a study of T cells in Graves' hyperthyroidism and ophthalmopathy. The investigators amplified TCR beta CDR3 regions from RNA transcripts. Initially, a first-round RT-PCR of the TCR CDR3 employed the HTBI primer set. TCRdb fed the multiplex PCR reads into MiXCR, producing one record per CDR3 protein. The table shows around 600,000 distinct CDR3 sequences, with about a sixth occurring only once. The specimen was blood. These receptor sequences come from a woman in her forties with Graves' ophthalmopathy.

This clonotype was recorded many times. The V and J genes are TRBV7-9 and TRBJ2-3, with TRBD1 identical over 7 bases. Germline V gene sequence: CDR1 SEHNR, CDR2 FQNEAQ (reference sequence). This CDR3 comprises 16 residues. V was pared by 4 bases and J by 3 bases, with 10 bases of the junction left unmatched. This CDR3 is CASSSRQGPRTDTQYF. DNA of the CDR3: TGTGCCAGCAGCTCCCGACAGGGTCCGCGGACAGATACGCAGTATTTT.

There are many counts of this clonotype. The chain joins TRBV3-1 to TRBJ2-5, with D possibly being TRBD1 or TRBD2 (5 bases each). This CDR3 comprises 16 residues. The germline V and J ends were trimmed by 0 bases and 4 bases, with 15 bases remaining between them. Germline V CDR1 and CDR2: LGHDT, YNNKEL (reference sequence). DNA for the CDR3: TGTGCCAGCAGCCAAGATCGAGGGGCGGCAACAGAGACCCAGTACTTC. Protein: CASSQDRGAATETQYF.

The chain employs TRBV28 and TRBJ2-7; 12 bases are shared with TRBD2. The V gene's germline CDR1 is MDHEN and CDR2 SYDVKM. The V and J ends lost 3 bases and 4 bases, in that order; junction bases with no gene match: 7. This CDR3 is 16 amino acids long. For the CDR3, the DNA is TGTGCCAGCAGTTTCCCACTAGCGGGAGGTCGGTACGAGCAGTACTTC. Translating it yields CASSFPLAGGRYEQYF.

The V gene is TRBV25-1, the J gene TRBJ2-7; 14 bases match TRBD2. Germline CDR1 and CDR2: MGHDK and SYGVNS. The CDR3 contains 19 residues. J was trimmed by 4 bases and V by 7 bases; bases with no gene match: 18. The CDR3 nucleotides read TGTGCCAGCACATCGACAGGGGAGGGACTAGCGGGAGTAGCGTACGAGCAGTACTTC. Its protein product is CASTSTGEGLAGVAYEQYF.

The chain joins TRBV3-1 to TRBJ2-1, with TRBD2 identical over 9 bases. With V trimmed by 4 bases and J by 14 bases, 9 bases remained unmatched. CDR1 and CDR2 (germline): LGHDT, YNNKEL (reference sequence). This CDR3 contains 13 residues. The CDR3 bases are TGTGCCAGCAGCCTCCTGGCAGCGGGGGGCGAGTTCTTC. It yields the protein CASSLLAAGGEFF.

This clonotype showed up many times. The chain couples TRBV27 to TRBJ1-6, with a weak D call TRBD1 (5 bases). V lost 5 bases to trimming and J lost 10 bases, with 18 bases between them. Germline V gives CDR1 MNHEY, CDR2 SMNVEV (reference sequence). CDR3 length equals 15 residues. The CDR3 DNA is TGTGCCAGCAGTAGCGCAGTTGGGGGAGTCTCACCCCTCCACTTT. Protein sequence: CASSSAVGGVSPLHF.

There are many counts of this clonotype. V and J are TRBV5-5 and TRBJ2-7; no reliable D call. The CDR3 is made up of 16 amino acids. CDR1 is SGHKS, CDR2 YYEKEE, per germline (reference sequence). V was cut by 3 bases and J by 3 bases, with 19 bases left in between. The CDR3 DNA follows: TGTGCCAGCAGCTCGGACCTGGCCAGGTCTATCTACGAGCAGTACTTC. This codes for CASSSDLARSIYEQYF. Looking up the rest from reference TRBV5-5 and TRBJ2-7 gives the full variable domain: DAGVTQSPTHLIKTRGQQVTLRCSPISGHKSVSWYQQVLGQGPQFIFQYYEKEERGRGNFPDRFSARQFPNYSSELNVNALLLGDSALYLCASSSDLARSIYEQYFGPGTRLTVT.

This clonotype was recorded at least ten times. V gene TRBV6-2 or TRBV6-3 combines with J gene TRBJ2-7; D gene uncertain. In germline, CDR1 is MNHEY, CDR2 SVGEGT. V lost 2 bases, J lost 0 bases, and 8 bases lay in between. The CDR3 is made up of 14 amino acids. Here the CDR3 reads CASSYTDGSYEQYF. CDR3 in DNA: TGTGCCAGCAGTTACACGGACGGCTCCTACGAGCAGTACTTC.

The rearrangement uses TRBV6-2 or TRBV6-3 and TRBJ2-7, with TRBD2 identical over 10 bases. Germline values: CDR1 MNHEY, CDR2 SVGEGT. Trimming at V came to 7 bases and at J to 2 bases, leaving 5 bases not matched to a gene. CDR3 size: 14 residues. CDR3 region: CASTPAGGPYEQYF. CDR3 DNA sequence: TGTGCCAGCACTCCAGCGGGGGGGCCCTACGAGCAGTACTTC.

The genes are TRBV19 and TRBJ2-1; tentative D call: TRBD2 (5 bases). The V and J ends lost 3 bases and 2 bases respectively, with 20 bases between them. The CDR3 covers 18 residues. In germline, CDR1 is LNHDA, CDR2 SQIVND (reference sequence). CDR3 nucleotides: TGTGCCAGTAGTATCCAAGCAGAGGGAGTCTACGCCTACAATGAGCAGTTCTTC. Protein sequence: CASSIQAEGVYAYNEQFF. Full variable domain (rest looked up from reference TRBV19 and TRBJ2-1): DGGITQSPKYLFRKEGQNVTLSCEQNLNHDAMYWYRQDPGQGLRLIYYSQIVNDFQKGDIAEGYSVSREKKESFPLTVTSAQKNPTAFYLCASSIQAEGVYAYNEQFFGPGTRLTVL.

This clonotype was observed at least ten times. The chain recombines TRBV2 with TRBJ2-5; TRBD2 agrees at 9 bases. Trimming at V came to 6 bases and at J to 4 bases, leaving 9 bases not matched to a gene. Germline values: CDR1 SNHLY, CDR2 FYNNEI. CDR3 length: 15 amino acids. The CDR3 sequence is CASRGTSSALETQYF. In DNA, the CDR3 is TGTGCCAGCAGGGGGACTAGCAGTGCGCTAGAGACCCAGTACTTC.

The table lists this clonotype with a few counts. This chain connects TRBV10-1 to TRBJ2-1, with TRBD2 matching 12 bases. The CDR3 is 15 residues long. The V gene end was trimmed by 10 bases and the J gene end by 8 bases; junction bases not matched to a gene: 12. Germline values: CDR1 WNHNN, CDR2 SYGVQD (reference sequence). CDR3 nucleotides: TGCGCCACCTCCATGCTAGCGGGGGGGACGGATGAGCAGTTCTTC. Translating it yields CATSMLAGGTDEQFF.